What follows describes a single T cell receptor (beta chain). Its antigen is as yet unknown. This sample stems from a study of post-analysis software for immune sequencing data. Study-wide results and limits: The study found TRBV5-6, TRBV5-1 and TRBV20-1 among five or six TRBV segments more frequent in patients than controls. With F measure, samples from one preparation batch clustered together strongly. Comparison with controls showed significantly lower normalized Chao1 diversity in multiple sclerosis patients.

Researchers reported that TCR beta cDNA libraries carried unique molecular identifiers. A population of about 0.95 to 10 million T cells gave rise to roughly 0.5 million cDNA molecules. TCRdb used MiXCR to reprocess the PCR reads, holding one entry per CDR3 protein. The table shows fewer than 550,000 distinct CDR3 sequences, with approximately 34% occurring only once. CDR1 is SGHKS and CDR2 is YYEKEE in the germline V gene (reference sequence). This CDR3 contains 16 residues. The ends were cut back, 0 bases at V and 6 bases at J, with 15 bases in the middle. The chain combines TRBV5-5 with TRBJ1-4, with D possibly TRBD1 on 6 matching bases. The sample taken for sequencing was blood. This sequence originates from a girl under 18 with multiple sclerosis. The CDR3 bases are TGTGCCAGCAGCTTGGCCGGGCAGGGGACTCATGAAAAACTGTTTTTT. Protein sequence: CASSLAGQGTHEKLFF.